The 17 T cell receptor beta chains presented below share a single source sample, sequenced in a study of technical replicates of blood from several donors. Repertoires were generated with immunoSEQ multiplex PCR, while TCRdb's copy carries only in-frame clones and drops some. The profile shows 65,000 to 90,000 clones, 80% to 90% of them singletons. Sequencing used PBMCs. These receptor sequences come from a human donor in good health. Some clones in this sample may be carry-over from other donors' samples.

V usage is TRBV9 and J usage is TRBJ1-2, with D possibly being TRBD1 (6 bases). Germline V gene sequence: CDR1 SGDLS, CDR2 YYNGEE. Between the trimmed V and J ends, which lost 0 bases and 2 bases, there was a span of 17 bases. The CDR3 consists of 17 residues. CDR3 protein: CASSVGKGGNTNYGYTF. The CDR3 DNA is TGTGCCAGCAGCGTAGGAAAAGGGGGAAACACCAACTATGGCTACACCTTC.

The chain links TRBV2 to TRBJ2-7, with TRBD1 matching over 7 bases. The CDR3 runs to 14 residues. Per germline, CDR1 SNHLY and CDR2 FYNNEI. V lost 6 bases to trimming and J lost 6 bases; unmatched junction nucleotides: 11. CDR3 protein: CASSASTGNGEQYF. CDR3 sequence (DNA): TGTGCCAGCAGCGCCTCGACAGGGAACGGCGAGCAGTACTTC.

The CDR3 here is CASSSGQIGGQPQHF. CDR3 nucleotide sequence: TGTGCCAGCAGTTCGGGACAGATAGGAGGACAGCCCCAGCATTTT. The chain recombines TRBV6-1 with TRBJ1-5, with 7 bases lining up with TRBD1. This CDR3 spans 15 amino acids. V shed 5 bases and J 7 bases; nucleotides not matched to a gene: 11. Germline CDR1 is MNHNS and CDR2 is SASEGT.

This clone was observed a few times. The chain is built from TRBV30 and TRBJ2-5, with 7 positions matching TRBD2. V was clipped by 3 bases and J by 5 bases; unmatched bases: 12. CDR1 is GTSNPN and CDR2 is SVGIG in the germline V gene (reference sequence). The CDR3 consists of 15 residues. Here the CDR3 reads CAWSPSGTHGETQYF. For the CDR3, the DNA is TGTGCCTGGAGCCCGAGCGGGACCCACGGGGAGACCCAGTACTTC.

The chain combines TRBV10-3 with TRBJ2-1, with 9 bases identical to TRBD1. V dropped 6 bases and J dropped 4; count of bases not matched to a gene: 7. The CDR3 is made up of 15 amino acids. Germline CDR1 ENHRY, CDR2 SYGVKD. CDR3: CAIRADRGIYNEQFF. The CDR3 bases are TGTGCCATCAGAGCGGACAGGGGAATTTACAATGAGCAGTTCTTC.

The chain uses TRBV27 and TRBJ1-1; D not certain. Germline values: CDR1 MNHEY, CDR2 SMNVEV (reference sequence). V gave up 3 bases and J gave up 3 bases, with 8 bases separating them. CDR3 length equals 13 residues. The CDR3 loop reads CASSFNSYTEAFF. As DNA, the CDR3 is TGTGCCAGCAGTTTCAACAGCTACACTGAAGCTTTCTTT.

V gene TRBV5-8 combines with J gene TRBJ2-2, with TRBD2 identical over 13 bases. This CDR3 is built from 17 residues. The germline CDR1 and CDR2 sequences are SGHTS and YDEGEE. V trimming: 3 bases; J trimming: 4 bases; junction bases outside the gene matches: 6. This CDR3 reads CASSSGLAGAPTGELFF. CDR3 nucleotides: TGTGCCAGCAGCTCCGGACTAGCGGGGGCCCCCACCGGGGAGCTGTTTTTT.

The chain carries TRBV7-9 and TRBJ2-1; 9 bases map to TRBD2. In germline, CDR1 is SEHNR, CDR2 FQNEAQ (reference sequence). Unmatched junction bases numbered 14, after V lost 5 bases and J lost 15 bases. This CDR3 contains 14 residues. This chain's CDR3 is CASSLIQSAGGPFF. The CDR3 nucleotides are TGTGCCAGCAGCCTAATACAATCAGCGGGAGGCCCGTTCTTC.

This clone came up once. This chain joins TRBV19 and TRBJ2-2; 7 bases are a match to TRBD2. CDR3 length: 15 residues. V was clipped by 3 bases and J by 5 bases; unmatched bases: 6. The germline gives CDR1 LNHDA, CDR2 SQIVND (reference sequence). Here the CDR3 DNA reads TGTGCCAGTAGTATCTCTGGGACTACGACCGGGGAGCTGTTTTTT. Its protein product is CASSISGTTTGELFF. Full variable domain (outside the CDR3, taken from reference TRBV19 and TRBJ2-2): DGGITQSPKYLFRKEGQNVTLSCEQNLNHDAMYWYRQDPGQGLRLIYYSQIVNDFQKGDIAEGYSVSREKKESFPLTVTSAQKNPTAFYLCASSISGTTTGELFFGEGSRLTVL.

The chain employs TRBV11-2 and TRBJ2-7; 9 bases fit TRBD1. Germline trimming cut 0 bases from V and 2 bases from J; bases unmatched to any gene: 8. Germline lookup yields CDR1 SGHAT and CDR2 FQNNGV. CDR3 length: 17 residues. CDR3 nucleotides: TGTGCCAGCAGCTTAGATCGTCGGGGACAGGGTACCTACGAGCAGTACTTC. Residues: CASSLDRRGQGTYEQYF.

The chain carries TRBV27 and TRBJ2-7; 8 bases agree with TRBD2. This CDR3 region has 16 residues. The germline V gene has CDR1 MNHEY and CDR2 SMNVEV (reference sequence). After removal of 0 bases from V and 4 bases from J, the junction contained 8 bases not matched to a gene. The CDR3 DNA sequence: TGTGCCAGCAGTTTATCAGCTGGCGGGGGGTTTTACGAGCAGTACTTC. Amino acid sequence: CASSLSAGGGFYEQYF.

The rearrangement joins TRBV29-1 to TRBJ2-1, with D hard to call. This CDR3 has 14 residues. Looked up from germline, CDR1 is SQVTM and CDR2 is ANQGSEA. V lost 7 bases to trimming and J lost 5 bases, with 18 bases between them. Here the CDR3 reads CSGHRLLTNNEQFF. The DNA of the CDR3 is TGCAGCGGCCATCGGCTACTAACAAACAATGAGCAGTTCTTC.

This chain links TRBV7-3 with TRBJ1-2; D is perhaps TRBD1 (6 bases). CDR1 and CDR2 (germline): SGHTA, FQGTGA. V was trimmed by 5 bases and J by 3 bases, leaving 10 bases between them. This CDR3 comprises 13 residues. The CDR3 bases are TGTGCCAGCAGCAAAAAGGGGGACTATGGCTACACCTTC. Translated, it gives CASSKKGDYGYTF.

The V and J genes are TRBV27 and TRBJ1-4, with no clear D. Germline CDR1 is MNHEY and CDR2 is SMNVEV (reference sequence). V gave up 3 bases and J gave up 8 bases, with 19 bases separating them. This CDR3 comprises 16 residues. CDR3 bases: TGTGCCAGCAGTTTTATTTCAGGAGGGCTCACGGAAAAACTGTTTTTT. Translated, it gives CASSFISGGLTEKLFF.

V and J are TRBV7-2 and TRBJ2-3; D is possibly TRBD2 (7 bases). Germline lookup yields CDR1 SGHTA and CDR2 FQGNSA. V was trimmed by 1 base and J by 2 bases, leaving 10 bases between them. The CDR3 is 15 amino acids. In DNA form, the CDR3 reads TGTGCCAGCAGCTTAGAGGGGGGGTCCACAGATACGCAGTATTTT. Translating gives CASSLEGGSTDTQYF.

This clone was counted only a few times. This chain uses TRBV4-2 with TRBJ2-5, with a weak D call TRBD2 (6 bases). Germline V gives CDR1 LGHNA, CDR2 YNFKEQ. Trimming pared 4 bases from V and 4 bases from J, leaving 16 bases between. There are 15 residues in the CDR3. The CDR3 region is CASSRSPGVGETQYF. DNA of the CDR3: TGTGCCAGCAGCCGCAGCCCGGGGGTTGGAGAGACCCAGTACTTC.

The CDR3 DNA sequence: TGTGCCTGGAGAGCCGGGAGCAGCTATGGCTACACCTTC. Amino acids: CAWRAGSSYGYTF. The V call is TRBV30, the J call TRBJ1-2, with D unclear. This CDR3 contains 13 residues. Trimming removed 3 bases from V and 4 bases from J, with 12 bases in between. Germline CDR1 GTSNPN, CDR2 SVGIG (reference sequence).